These 27 T cell receptor beta chains were sequenced from one sample in a study of Ad26.COV2.S vaccination and SARS-CoV-2 variants. Treatment given: around 19 received Ad26.COV2.S at low or high dose, single or two shots; several received placebo; per-sample allocation not given. Samples were taken on day 63 after the first vaccine or placebo injection. Sequenced by immunoSEQ multiplex PCR; TCRdb stores in-frame clones only, minus some. The sample records some 640,000 clones, roughly 90% being singletons. The source was peripheral blood, collected in a trial of Ad26.COV2.S vaccine versus placebo. These receptors came from a person aged 18-65 years who received the Ad26.COV2.S COVID-19 vaccine or a placebo.

This chain joins TRBV5-6 and TRBJ2-7, with 10 bases aligning to TRBD1. The trim removed 3 bases at V and 6 bases at J, leaving 6 bases unmatched. CDR1 and CDR2 from the germline V gene are SGHDT and YYEEEE. The CDR3 sequence is 14 residues long. Written as DNA, the CDR3 is TGTGCCAGCAGCTCGGGACAGGGGTGGAGCGAGCAGTACTTC. Amino acids: CASSSGQGWSEQYF.

The table lists this clone with a count of one. The chain carries TRBV25-1 and TRBJ2-3; D is undetermined. The CDR3 is 13 amino acids. V was clipped by 3 bases and J by 5 bases, with 9 bases between them. CDR1 and CDR2 (germline): MGHDK, SYGVNS. The CDR3 is CASSDRPGDTQYF. In DNA, the CDR3 is TGTGCCAGCAGTGACAGGCCAGGAGATACGCAGTATTTT.

This rearrangement joins TRBV6-1 to TRBJ1-3; possible D gene TRBD1, 5 bases. Looked up from germline, CDR1 is MNHNS and CDR2 is SASEGT. The CDR3 runs to 16 residues. Trimming took off 4 bases at V and 0 bases at J, with 13 bases between the two ends. Here the CDR3 reads CASSVSQGDSGNTIYF. CDR3 bases: TGTGCCAGCAGTGTTAGCCAGGGAGACTCTGGAAACACCATATATTTT.

The chain employs TRBV6-5 and TRBJ2-7; TRBD2 might be the D (5 bases). The CDR3 runs 14 residues. Trimming left V 4 bases short and J 6 bases short, with 16 bases between. The V gene's germline CDR1 is MNHEY and CDR2 SVGAGI. As DNA, the CDR3 is TGTGCCAGCAGTTCGGGGTTGATTTTGGGCGAGCAGTACTTC. Its protein is CASSSGLILGEQYF.

The chain has TRBV12-3 or TRBV12-4 and TRBJ2-2; D not certain. The CDR3 contains 10 residues. With 1 base removed from V and 9 bases from J, the gap between germline ends came to 0 bases. The chain's CDR3 is CASSLGELFF. In DNA form, the CDR3 reads TGTGCCAGCAGTTTAGGGGAGCTGTTTTTT.

The chain joins TRBV18 to TRBJ2-5, with D perhaps being TRBD1 or TRBD2 (5 bases each). Trimming pared 0 bases from V and 0 bases from J, leaving 11 bases between. Germline V gene sequence: CDR1 KGHSH, CDR2 LQKENI. This CDR3 comprises 16 residues. Here the CDR3 DNA reads TGTGCCAGCTCACCACCGGGGGATTGGAACCAAGAGACCCAGTACTTC. Protein: CASSPPGDWNQETQYF.

The V gene is TRBV15, the J gene TRBJ2-7; possible D gene TRBD2, 5 bases. There are 14 residues in the CDR3. Germline V gene lookup returns CDR1 LNHNV and CDR2 YYDKDF (reference sequence). V was clipped by 3 bases and J by 5 bases, with 14 bases between them. Here the CDR3 reads CATSRRVGTDEQYF. In DNA, the CDR3 is TGTGCCACCAGCAGGAGGGTGGGTACCGACGAGCAGTACTTC.

The rearrangement uses TRBV19 and TRBJ2-2; D unresolved. The CDR3 loop spans 14 amino acids. V was clipped by 1 base and J by 7 bases, with 10 bases between them. CDR1 and CDR2 from the germline V gene are LNHDA and SQIVND (reference sequence). This chain's CDR3 is CASSIVGSFGELFF. The CDR3 bases are TGTGCCAGTAGTATAGTTGGCAGCTTCGGGGAGCTGTTTTTT.

The chain carries TRBV11-2 and TRBJ1-3; D not certain. This CDR3 comprises 12 residues. With 5 bases removed from V and 4 bases from J, the gap between germline ends came to 6 bases. The germline V gene has CDR1 SGHAT and CDR2 FQNNGV. CDR3 residues: CASSDPGNTIYF. As DNA, the CDR3 is TGTGCCAGCAGCGATCCAGGAAACACCATATATTTT.

Notes on this clone: A read error may produce the germline difference seen at one junction end. This rearrangement joins TRBV10-2 to TRBJ1-5, with no clear D. The CDR3 loop spans 15 amino acids. Germline values: CDR1 WSHSY, CDR2 SAAADI. The CDR3 protein is CATSGTQTTFGPQHF. The DNA for the CDR3 is TGCGCCACCAGTGGCACGCAAACGACGTTCGGGCCCCAGCATTTT.

This chain connects TRBV30 to TRBJ1-5, with D maybe TRBD1 (5 bases). The ends were cut back, 4 bases at V and 1 base at J, with 8 bases in the middle. The CDR3 is made up of 13 amino acids. Germline CDR1 is GTSNPN and CDR2 is SVGIG (reference sequence). The CDR3 sequence: CAWKGESNQPQHF. The CDR3 DNA reads as TGTGCCTGGAAAGGGGAAAGCAATCAGCCCCAGCATTTT. The full variable domain, rest sourced from reference TRBV30 and TRBJ1-5, is SQTIHQWPATLVQPVGSPLSLECTVEGTSNPNLYWYRQAAGRGLQLLFYSVGIGQISSEVPQNLSASRPQDRQFILSSKKLLLSDSGFYLCAWKGESNQPQHFGDGTRLSIL.

The J gene is TRBJ2-7, the V gene TRBV11-2; D is unresolved. The CDR3 has 15 amino acids. V lost 1 base, J lost 2 bases, and 12 bases lay in between. The germline gives CDR1 SGHAT, CDR2 FQNNGV. The CDR3 reads CASSLVPSPTYEQYF. CDR3 sequence (DNA): TGTGCCAGCAGCTTAGTTCCCTCCCCGACCTACGAGCAGTACTTC.

With regard to this clone: Distinct nucleotide sequences in the sample also encode this CDR3. This rearrangement joins TRBV7-2 to TRBJ1-2; 7 bases map to TRBD1. CDR1 SGHTA and CDR2 FQGNSA come from the germline V gene. This CDR3 comprises 14 residues. Germline trimming cut 4 bases from V and 7 bases from J; bases unmatched to any gene: 9. For the CDR3, the DNA is TGTGCCAGCAGCTCTCGACAGGGCGGGGGTGGCTACACCTTC. Its translation is CASSSRQGGGGYTF. The variable domain in full, with the rest retrieved from reference TRBV7-2 and TRBJ1-2, is GAGVSQSPSNKVTEKGKDVELRCDPISGHTALYWYRQSLGQGLEFLIYFQGNSAPDKSGLPSDRFSAERTGGSVSTLTIQRTQQEDSAVYLCASSSRQGGGGYTFGSGTRLTVV.

This clone was observed once. The gene calls are TRBV5-1 and TRBJ1-6; D might be TRBD1 (6 bases). There are 16 residues in the CDR3. Germline values: CDR1 SGHRS, CDR2 YFSETQ. V shed 3 bases and J shed 6 bases, with 16 bases lying between them. The DNA for the CDR3 is TGCGCCAGCAGCTCCTCCGGGACAAATTTTAATTCACCCCTCCACTTT. This encodes CASSSSGTNFNSPLHF.

The chain links TRBV28 to TRBJ1-1; D gene ambiguous. The length of the CDR3 is 11 residues. Trimming removed 3 bases from V and 2 bases from J, with 1 base in between. The V gene's germline CDR1 is MDHEN and CDR2 SYDVKM. CDR3 sequence: CASSFNTEAFF. CDR3 in DNA: TGTGCCAGCAGTTTTAACACTGAAGCTTTCTTT.

The chain has TRBV6-5 and TRBJ2-1; 12 nucleotides agree with TRBD2. The J segment lost 4 bases and the V segment lost 2 bases, leaving 3 bases of the junction unmatched. This CDR3 contains 16 residues. Germline-derived CDR1 and CDR2 are MNHEY and SVGAGI. DNA of the CDR3: TGTGCCAGCAGTTACCCTACTAGCGGGGGGTACAATGAGCAGTTCTTC. Encoded protein: CASSYPTSGGYNEQFF.

J is TRBJ2-2 and V is TRBV10-1; D remains ambiguous. V gave up 3 bases and J gave up 5 bases, with 1 base separating them. Germline V gene data show CDR1 as WNHNN and CDR2 as SYGVQD (reference sequence). This CDR3 has 11 amino acids. CDR3 in amino acids: CASSDTGELFF. The CDR3, as DNA: TGCGCCAGCAGTGATACCGGGGAGCTGTTTTTT.

Concerning this clone: Other nucleotide sequences in the sample specify the same CDR3. The V gene is TRBV19, the J gene TRBJ2-7; possibly TRBD2 for D (5 bases). The germline V gene encodes CDR1 LNHDA and CDR2 SQIVND (reference sequence). The length of the CDR3 is 15 residues. The V end lost 3 bases, the J end lost 0 bases, and 12 bases lay between the germline ends. CDR3: CASSIRPGGSYEQYF. CDR3 DNA: TGTGCCAGTAGTATCCGGCCAGGAGGCTCCTACGAGCAGTACTTC.

This clone appeared once. This chain links TRBV7-9 with TRBJ2-3, with a tentative D call TRBD2 (6 bases). In germline, CDR1 is SEHNR, CDR2 FQNEAQ (reference sequence). Between the trimmed V and J ends, which lost 4 bases and 2 bases, there was a span of 13 bases. The length of the CDR3 is 15 residues. Here the CDR3 reads CASSSTRRDTDTQYF. DNA of the CDR3: TGTGCCAGCAGCTCGACTAGGAGGGACACAGATACGCAGTATTTT.

This chain uses TRBV7-3 with TRBJ2-7, with D unclear. Trimming left V 4 bases short and J 10 bases short, with 11 bases between. The CDR3 is 11 amino acids. Germline CDR1 is SGHTA and CDR2 is FQGTGA. CDR3 nucleotides: TGTGCCAGCAGCTCCAAGTCGGGCCAGTACTTC. Amino acid sequence: CASSSKSGQYF.

The V gene is TRBV6-4, the J gene TRBJ2-1; D gene ambiguous. Per the germline V gene, CDR1 is MRHNA and CDR2 is SNTAGT. This CDR3 has 14 amino acids. V gave up 9 bases and J gave up 5 bases, with 17 bases separating them. CDR3 protein: CASKERRWDNEQFF. CDR3 DNA sequence: TGTGCCAGTAAGGAGAGAAGGTGGGACAATGAGCAGTTCTTC.

The chain links TRBV30 to TRBJ1-5; a weak D match, TRBD1 (5 bases). V was cut by 4 bases and J by 6 bases, with 16 bases left in between. The CDR3 spans 14 residues. Germline V lookup: CDR1 GTSNPN, CDR2 SVGIG (reference sequence). DNA for the CDR3: TGTGCCTGGACTCTCCCGGGGCTTTCTCAGCCCCAGCATTTT. Protein sequence: CAWTLPGLSQPQHF.

Written as DNA, the CDR3 is TGTGCCAGCAGTCCCACGGCGGTATACGAGCAGTACTTC. Translating gives CASSPTAVYEQYF. The genes are TRBV27 and TRBJ2-7; no definite D call. Trimming removed 5 bases from V and 4 bases from J, with 12 bases in between. This CDR3 contains 13 residues. Germline CDR1 reads MNHEY; CDR2 reads SMNVEV (reference sequence).

The V gene is TRBV29-1, the J gene TRBJ1-4; D not resolved. Trimming pared 0 bases from V and 0 bases from J, leaving 8 bases between. The germline gives CDR1 SQVTM, CDR2 ANQGSEA. This CDR3 spans 15 amino acids. CDR3 nucleotides: TGCAGCGTTGAAGATGACGGTGCAACTAATGAAAAACTGTTTTTT. Translating it yields CSVEDDGATNEKLFF.

The rearrangement uses TRBV7-9 and TRBJ1-1, with TRBD1 matching over 8 bases. V lost 5 bases, J lost 5 bases, and 10 bases stayed unmatched. The germline V gene has CDR1 SEHNR and CDR2 FQNEAQ (reference sequence). The CDR3 contains 15 residues. In nucleotides, the CDR3 is TGTGCCAGCAGCCCCACGCGACAGGGGCCAACTGAAGCTTTCTTT. As protein: CASSPTRQGPTEAFF. Based on the CDR3 plus reference TRBV7-9 and TRBJ1-1, the full variable domain is DTGVSQNPRHKITKRGQNVTFRCDPISEHNRLYWYRQTLGQGPEFLTYFQNEAQLEKSRLLSDRFSAERPKGSFSTLEIQRTEQGDSAMYLCASSPTRQGPTEAFFGQGTRLTVV.

In this sample, this clone turned up once. Within the sample, other DNA sequences also encode this same CDR3. This chain joins TRBV18 and TRBJ2-7, with unresolved D. Germline V gives CDR1 KGHSH, CDR2 LQKENI. The CDR3 spans 13 residues. The germline V and J ends were trimmed by 0 bases and 1 base, with 4 bases remaining between them. CDR3 region: CASSPPGSYEQYF. Written as DNA, the CDR3 is TGTGCCAGCTCACCACCAGGTTCCTACGAGCAGTACTTC.

The V gene is TRBV5-1, the J gene TRBJ2-7; 10 positions match TRBD2. The CDR3 is 20 residues long. Germline values: CDR1 SGHRS, CDR2 YFSETQ. Losses at the gene ends were 0 bases for V and 3 bases for J; bases not matched to a gene: 18. The CDR3, as DNA: TGCGCCAGCAGCTTGGGTCCTCCGGGACTAGCGTCGATTATTTACTACGAGCAGTACTTC. Translated: CASSLGPPGLASIIYYEQYF.